This T cell receptor (beta chain) was recovered during a study of beta chain features in type 1 diabetes. Germline V lookup: CDR1 SGHTA, CDR2 FQGNSA. The CDR3 runs to 16 residues. With V trimmed by 5 bases and J by 8 bases, 12 bases remained unmatched. The study reverse transcribed the entire isolated RNA, so it sequenced expressed TCRB transcripts. The data were produced by immunoSEQ multiplex PCR, yet TCRdb's version contains in-frame clones alone and is incomplete. The repertoire holds 500,000 to 650,000 clones, with around 12% as singletons. General study results and limits: Any HLA effect on TCRB rearrangement was left unresolved by small sub-analyses. TCRB CDR3s from Type 1 diabetes patients were moderately but significantly shorter in all four CD4+ subsets.

This clone showed up just a few times. The antigen is not known. Sequencing input: naive CD4+ T cells from blood. The sequence derives from a man younger than 45 with type 1 diabetes. The genes are TRBV7-2 and TRBJ2-1, with TRBD2 matching over 10 bases. CDR3 coding DNA: TGTGCCAGCAGCCCCGCTTGGAGCGGGGGGGCAGATGAGCAGTTCTTC. Translated: CASSPAWSGGADEQFF. Together with reference TRBV7-2 and TRBJ2-1, the CDR3 gives the full variable domain: GAGVSQSPSNKVTEKGKDVELRCDPISGHTALYWYRQSLGQGLEFLIYFQGNSAPDKSGLPSDRFSAERTGGSVSTLTIQRTQQEDSAVYLCASSPAWSGGADEQFFGPGTRLTVL.